The 2 T cell receptor beta chains given below trace back to one sample, sequenced in a study of persistence of HIV-infected CD4 T cells. The stimulus was lysate of CMV-infected fibroblasts, around 10 ug/mL. CD40L-negative CD69-negative CD45RO-high memory CD4+ T cells were sorted as populations depleted of antigen-responding cells. The immunoSEQ assay was version 4, run in survey mode. Libraries were prepared by immunoSEQ multiplex PCR; TCRdb keeps only in-frame clonotypes and omits some of them. The sample carries 25,000 to 35,000 clones, 82% recorded once. What these receptors recognize is not known. The material sequenced was CD4+ T cells sorted from PBMCs after roughly 20-hour stimulation, taken from a patient who received antiretroviral therapy. The receptors were gathered from an adult man with HIV who was CMV-seropositive.

This chain connects TRBV10-3 to TRBJ2-5; 8 nucleotides match TRBD2. V lost 4 bases to trimming and J lost 7 bases; unmatched junction nucleotides: 5. This CDR3 is 13 amino acids long. Germline V CDR1 and CDR2: ENHRY, SYGVKD. The DNA of the CDR3 is TGTGCCATCAGTGGGACTAGCCCGGGGACCCAGTACTTC. As protein: CAISGTSPGTQYF.

The chain carries TRBV7-9 and TRBJ1-2; D gene ambiguous. From germline, CDR1 is SEHNR and CDR2 FQNEAQ (reference sequence). This CDR3 is 16 amino acids long. V shed 5 bases and J shed 3 bases, with 19 bases lying between them. CDR3 DNA sequence: TGTGCCAGCAGCCCCCGACCCTCTCCCTCTGACTATGGCTACACCTTC. It encodes CASSPRPSPSDYGYTF.